This T cell receptor beta chain originates from a study of T cell responses to AZD1222 COVID-19 vaccine (dated by TCRdb to the early 2020s). Looking at the study overall: AZD1222 recipients with second doses at about 4 weeks or about 12 weeks were pooled, because spike-specific TCR depth and breadth did not differ between schedules. A total of about 240 trial participants underwent TCR sequencing, of whom nearly 210 received two doses of AZD1222 and 26 received two doses of the MenACWY control vaccine. Trial participants were enrolled by age into subgroups of 18-55, 56-69 and 70-plus years, and about 150, 27 and 61 TCR-sequenced participants, respectively, were included in these subgroups. The study at large found these results: Epitopes outside the regions mutated in the B.1.351 and B.1.1.7 variants were reportedly recognized by nearly half of the unique spike-specific TCRs. Participants were mostly white British and included more females than males, and it was suggested by the authors that clonal diversity may have been underestimated. The 56-69-year group was small, and its depth increase did not reach significance, likely because of low power. Conclusions about previously exposed vaccinees are limited, since just 6 or 7 AZD1222 recipients were seropositive for SARS-CoV-2 at baseline. The whole spike protein was spanned by vaccine-associated CD4 TCRs, and dominant responses were seen in regions 160-218 and 743-854. Because no samples from the day 14 peak response were available, repertoires could be characterized only after the peak T cell response. After two AZD1222 doses, spike-specific TCR breadth and depth were significantly higher than at day 0 and than in MenACWY recipients.

The CDR3 regions of human TCRbeta chains were analyzed by immunosequencing. The authors' analysis ran thus. TCRs in the repertoires were compared against a reference library of SARS-CoV-2-specific TCRs that had been generated with the MIRA antigen-specificity platform. Breadth meant the fraction of unique TCRs that were SARS-CoV-2-associated, whereas depth meant the fraction of total T cells that were SARS-CoV-2-associated. Using the MIRA data, every spike-specific TCR was mapped to the spike region that the TCR reacted to and assigned to either a CD4 or a CD8 class. Log10-transformed breadth and depth values were compared by one-way ANOVA with Sidak's multiple comparisons tests. Here the immuneACCESS table is served through TCRdb, limited to in-frame sequences with V and J called. Missing clones are a known gap in these copies; in checked studies unresolved V genes cover under half, and the rest lacks a known reason. Clonal size and the V and J genes are those of that table, whereas D and trimming came from the DNA. The sample table contains more than 95,000 clones; only one count was recorded for about nine tenths of them. Jointly, the top ten make up more than 6% of the sample.

The CDR3 goes from the cysteine to the phenylalanine over 14 residues. This entry keeps only the CDR3 DNA: 42 bases, framed from base 1. The germline V gene supplies CDR1 SGHTA and CDR2 FQGNSA. V drops 7 bases and J drops 2 bases, leaving 13 bases in between. The sample's time point label, in plain terms: baseline before first vaccination. The vaccinee samples were drawn from two UK trials, COV001 and COV002, one of which was a single-blind randomized controlled phase 2/3 trial testing AZD1222 (ChAdOx1 nCoV-19) in healthy adults. For TCRbeta chain sequencing, PBMC samples were collected from trial participants at day 0 and at day 28 after the second dose. In regard to this clone: Its antigen is still unknown. No per-base quality is available; no much larger clone lies one base away.

This TCR was recovered from an adult in good health. The chain uses TRBV7-2 and TRBJ2-3; no D segment can be confidently identified. The sequences come from peripheral blood, collected on day 0 of AZD1222 vaccination. This receptor carries the CDR3 CASKEGQDTDTQYF. The DNA sequence is given as TGTGCCAGCAAAGAAGGGCAAGACACAGATACGCAGTATTTT.